A single sample is the source of the 28 T cell receptor beta chains below, sequenced in a study of tumor and adjacent non-tumor tissue in lung cancer. This sample's RNA came from whole unsorted tissue. Distant lung tissue was collected more than 3 cm away from the tumor edge. The library came from three nested PCR rounds adapted from ARM-PCR protocols. TCRdb re-called the multiplex PCR reads with MiXCR, one entry per CDR3 protein. The table has tens of thousands of distinct CDR3 sequences, 60% to 70% seen once. Sequenced material: distant non-tumor lung tissue. Receptor source: a middle-aged woman with non-small cell lung cancer.

Note on this clonotype: The germline gene is not matched at one end of the junction; a read error may be the cause. This chain links TRBV6-2 or TRBV6-3 with TRBJ2-7; D remains ambiguous. The CDR3 length is 14 residues. CDR1 is MNHEY, CDR2 SVGEGT, per germline. CDR3 protein: CACSPQTNTYEQYF. DNA for the CDR3: TGTGCCTGCAGCCCCCAGACGAATACCTACGAGCAGTACTTC.

In the case of this clonotype: A read error may be the cause here, since a much bigger clone is one base away. The chain employs TRBV2 and TRBJ2-1, with 12 bases fitting TRBD2. CDR1 is SNHLY and CDR2 is FYNNEI in the germline V gene. The CDR3 is made up of 15 amino acids. The CDR3 here is CTSSALAGGNNEQFF. In DNA, the CDR3 is TGTACCAGCAGTGCCCTAGCGGGGGGGAACAATGAGCAGTTCTTC.

V usage is TRBV6-5 and J usage is TRBJ2-1, with a weak D call TRBD1 (6 bases). Trimming cost V 6 bases and J 6 bases, with 18 bases left between them. CDR1 MNHEY and CDR2 SVGAGI come from the germline V gene. This CDR3 spans 15 amino acids. In nucleotides, the CDR3 is TGTGCCAGCAGCTACAGGGCGAGTGTTGTCAATGAGCAGTTCTTC. Its translation is CASSYRASVVNEQFF.

Turning to this clonotype: A much larger clone differs by one base, so this may be a read error. J is TRBJ1-2 and V is TRBV5-1; the D gene is possibly TRBD1 (6 bases). Trimming shortened V by 6 bases and J by 4 bases, and 19 bases separated the two germline ends. The CDR3 is 15 amino acids. Germline-derived CDR1 and CDR2 are SGHRS and YFSETQ. CDR3 DNA: TGCGCCAGCACCCCGCAGAGGGGGGGGGCCTATGGCTACACCTTC. This sequence encodes CASTPQRGGAYGYTF.

This clonotype has a count of ten or more. The rearrangement uses TRBV20-1 and TRBJ2-7; D unresolved. V was shortened by 3 bases and J by 1 base, with 28 bases between the two germline ends. The CDR3 has 19 amino acids. Germline CDR1 DFQATT, CDR2 SNEGSKA (reference sequence). CDR3 in DNA: TGCAGTGCTAGGAAGATTACTAACACCCCCCGGGCCGGATCCTACGAGCAGTACTTC. Amino acid sequence: CSARKITNTPRAGSYEQYF.

Worth noting for this clonotype: One end of the junction fails to match germline, which may point to a read error. The rearrangement links TRBV6-1 to TRBJ2-7, with D possibly TRBD2 on 5 matching bases. This CDR3 comprises 11 residues. The germline gives CDR1 MNHNS, CDR2 SASEGT. This CDR3 is CSSSDGERQYF. In DNA, the CDR3 is TGTTCCAGCAGTGACGGGGAGCGGCAGTACTTC.

This clonotype was seen a single time. No conserved phenylalanine or tryptophan ends this CDR3, so it is likely a read error. The chain couples TRBV11-2 to TRBJ2-6; no clear D gene. This CDR3 is built from 16 residues. Looked up from germline, CDR1 is SGHAT and CDR2 is FQNNGV. The CDR3 protein is CACSWSDLFGANVLTI. CDR3 nucleotides: TGTGCCTGCAGCTGGTCAGACCTCTTTGGGGCCAACGTCCTGACTATC.

A word on this clonotype: The germline gene is not matched at one end of the junction; a read error may be the cause. The V gene is TRBV28, the J gene TRBJ1-5; no definite D call. The CDR3 has 15 residues. CDR1 and CDR2 from the germline V gene are MDHEN and SYDVKM. In DNA form, the CDR3 reads TGTGCCAGCAGTTCTGGCAGGATCAGCAGTCAGCCCCAGCATTTT. This encodes CASSSGRISSQPQHF.

This clonotype was observed a few times. The junction and the germline gene differ at one end; a read error may be behind it. V gene TRBV20-1 combines with J gene TRBJ2-1; perhaps TRBD2 as D (5 bases). This CDR3 has 14 residues. Germline CDR1 is DFQATT and CDR2 is SNEGSKA (reference sequence). The CDR3 sequence is CSATGSGTGNERFF. Here the CDR3 DNA reads TGCAGTGCTACGGGGTCAGGAACTGGGAATGAGCGGTTCTTC.

In regard to this clonotype: With a much larger clone just one base away, this may be a read error. The rearrangement uses TRBV14 and TRBJ2-1, with no clear D. The CDR3 runs 15 residues. V lost 6 bases and J lost 1, with 13 bases in between. In germline, CDR1 is SGHDN, CDR2 FVKESK. The CDR3 region is CASRGMVGSYNEQFF. CDR3 DNA: TGTGCCAGCAGGGGGATGGTGGGGTCCTACAATGAGCAGTTCTTC.

In this sample, this clonotype turned up many times. The V call is TRBV29-1, the J call TRBJ2-3; possibly TRBD2 for D (6 bases). V was trimmed by 7 bases and J by 2 bases, leaving 13 bases between them. CDR3 length equals 13 residues. CDR1 and CDR2 (germline): SQVTM, ANQGSEA. Here the CDR3 DNA reads TGCAGCGCACGGGACTTTAACACAGATACGCAGTATTTT. It codes for CSARDFNTDTQYF.

This clonotype was observed many times. The chain joins TRBV5-1 to TRBJ1-5; D call uncertain. V shed 0 bases and J shed 7 bases, with 14 bases lying between them. Per germline, CDR1 SGHRS and CDR2 YFSETQ. CDR3 length equals 15 residues. CDR3 sequence: CASSLGGDRGQPQHF. The DNA of the CDR3 is TGCGCCAGCAGCTTGGGTGGGGATCGGGGACAGCCCCAGCATTTT.

This clonotype ranks as medium-sized. The genes are TRBV20-1 and TRBJ2-3; no clear D gene. The V and J ends lost 6 bases and 1 base respectively, with 8 bases between them. Per the germline V gene, CDR1 is DFQATT and CDR2 is SNEGSKA (reference sequence). The CDR3 is 12 amino acids. The CDR3 region is CSASEGTDTQYF. CDR3 bases: TGCAGTGCCTCAGAGGGCACAGATACGCAGTATTTT.

Concerning this clonotype itself: A much bigger clone sits one base away, suggesting this may be a read error. A read error is likely, as this CDR3 ends without the conserved phenylalanine or tryptophan. The chain employs TRBV18 and TRBJ1-6, with TRBD1 matching over 9 bases. CDR3 length equals 15 residues. The ends lost 3 bases at V and 9 bases at J; junction bases unmatched: 6. CDR1 is KGHSH and CDR2 is LQKENI in the germline V gene. In DNA form, the CDR3 reads TGTGCCAGCTCACCCCCGGGACAGGGCTCTTCACCCCTCCACTAT. This translates into CASSPPGQGSSPLHY.

This clonotype was observed a few times. This chain connects TRBV24-1 to TRBJ2-3; D is undetermined. From germline, CDR1 is KGHDR and CDR2 SFDVKD. V was pared by 4 bases and J by 0 bases, with 7 bases between. The CDR3 loop spans 14 amino acids. CDR3 protein: CATSDVYSTDTQYF. The DNA for the CDR3 is TGTGCCACCAGTGACGTATATAGCACAGATACGCAGTATTTT.

This clonotype has only one observation. The rearrangement uses TRBV11-3 and TRBJ2-7; maybe TRBD1 (7 bases). Trimming took 5 bases from V and 3 from J, leaving 17 bases between them. Germline V lookup: CDR1 SGHNT, CDR2 YENEEA. This CDR3 is built from 15 residues. The CDR3 sequence: CASSIGTRGDYEQYF. CDR3 DNA: TGTGCCAGCAGCATAGGGACCAGGGGGGACTACGAGCAGTACTTC.

Remarks on this clonotype: The junction does not match germline at one end; this may be a read error. V usage is TRBV6-6 and J usage is TRBJ2-1; D perhaps matches TRBD2 (6 bases). CDR3 size: 22 residues. CDR1 and CDR2 from the germline V gene are MNHNY and SVGAGI (reference sequence). Here the CDR3 reads CASSYLAGRTRTNGSAYNEQFF. The CDR3 DNA follows: TGTGCCAGCAGTTACCTCGCCGGGCGAACCAGGACTAACGGGAGCGCCTACAATGAACAGTTCTTC.

This clonotype occurred a few times. The J gene is TRBJ1-2, the V gene TRBV20-1; the match to TRBD1 covers 9 bases. Germline assignment: CDR1 DFQATT and CDR2 SNEGSKA (reference sequence). The CDR3 runs to 12 residues. The junction had 2 bases not matched to a gene; V was cut back by 5 bases and J by 4 bases. The DNA for the CDR3 is TGCAGTGCTTGGGACAGGGCCTATGGCTACACCTTC. Residues: CSAWDRAYGYTF.

Points on this clonotype: An end of the junction does not agree with germline; a read error may underlie this. The gene calls are TRBV4-1 and TRBJ1-5, with a possible D match to TRBD1 (5 bases). Per the germline V gene, CDR1 is MGHRA and CDR2 is YSYEKL. There are 17 residues in the CDR3. CDR3: CASSQGPPDSPYQPRHF. For the CDR3, the DNA is TGCGCCAGCAGCCAAGGGCCCCCCGACAGCCCCTATCAACCCCGGCATTTT.

Worth noting for this clonotype: At one of its ends the junction is not consistent with the germline gene, which may arise from a read error. V and J are TRBV5-4 and TRBJ2-2; unclear D gene. This CDR3 region has 15 residues. Germline V lookup: CDR1 SGHNT, CDR2 YYREEE (reference sequence). The CDR3 spells CASSLSEENTGELFF. CDR3 nucleotide sequence: TGTGCCAGCAGCTTGAGTGAGGAGAACACTGGGGAGCTGTTTTTT.

About this clonotype: At one end, the junction sequence differs from germline, possibly due to a read error. This chain connects TRBV6-5 to TRBJ1-1; maybe TRBD1 (5 bases). The length of the CDR3 is 16 residues. From germline, CDR1 is MNHEY and CDR2 SVGAGI. The chain's CDR3 is CASRRGPYRSNTEASF. In DNA form, the CDR3 reads TGTGCCTCTCGGAGGGGACCCTACAGGTCGAACACTGAAGCTTCCTTT.

In its sample, this clonotype was seen once. Mismatch with germline at one junction end may stem from a read error. The rearrangement joins TRBV7-8 to TRBJ2-4, with D perhaps TRBD1 (5 bases). Germline loops: CDR1 SGHVS, CDR2 FQNEAQ. CDR3 size: 14 residues. The CDR3 DNA reads as TGTGCCAGCAGCCCGACAGTAGTCAAAAATATTCAGTACTTC. Its translation is CASSPTVVKNIQYF.

At least ten counts were recorded for this clonotype. The junction differs from germline at one of its ends, possibly a read error. The genes are TRBV11-2 and TRBJ2-5, with D perhaps given as TRBD1 or TRBD2 (5 bases each). The germline CDR1 and CDR2 sequences are SGHAT and FQNNGV. The CDR3 totals 13 residues. In nucleotides, the CDR3 is TGTGCCAGCAGCTTGTTAAGATGGGGGACCCAATGCTTC. Translation gives CASSLLRWGTQCF.

There are many counts of this clonotype. This chain uses TRBV13 with TRBJ2-7, with TRBD2 matching over 11 bases. Germline CDR1 PRHDT, CDR2 FYEKMQ (reference sequence). This CDR3 spans 15 amino acids. The V and J ends lost 4 bases and 3 bases, in that order; junction bases with no gene match: 5. The CDR3 DNA is TGTGCCAGCAGCTCCTGGACTAGCGGGTACTACGAGCAGTACTTC. This translates into CASSSWTSGYYEQYF.

In this sample, this clonotype turned up many times. V is TRBV4-1 and J is TRBJ1-1; D not resolved. Germline lookup yields CDR1 MGHRA and CDR2 YSYEKL. V was trimmed by 5 bases and J by 1 base, leaving 14 bases between them. The CDR3 totals 15 residues. The CDR3 nucleotides are TGCGCCAGCAGCTCAAGTCCCAGCTCGAACACTGAAGCTTTCTTT. Translation gives CASSSSPSSNTEAFF.

V gene TRBV20-1 combines with J gene TRBJ1-1; D might be TRBD1 (6 bases). Germline V gene data show CDR1 as DFQATT and CDR2 as SNEGSKA (reference sequence). The germline V and J ends were trimmed by 3 bases and 5 bases, with 16 bases remaining between them. This CDR3 is built from 14 residues. The CDR3, as DNA: TGCAGTGCTAGGCCTCACAGGGATAGGACTGAAGCTTTCTTT. It encodes CSARPHRDRTEAFF.

Of note for this clonotype: This may be a read error: a much more frequent sequence differs by one nucleotide. The rearrangement links TRBV12-3 or TRBV12-4 to TRBJ2-1; 7 bases align to TRBD2. This CDR3 has 15 amino acids. For the CDR3, the DNA is TGTGCCAGCACCCGAGCACGGGGGGATTACAATGAGCAGCTCTTC. It is translated as CASTRARGDYNEQLF.

On this clonotype itself: The conserved phenylalanine or tryptophan is not found at the CDR3 terminus, so this likely reflects a read error. V usage is TRBV6-1 and J usage is TRBJ2-4; D possibly matches TRBD1 or TRBD2 (5 bases each). The V gene lost 2 bases and the J gene lost 13 bases, with 18 bases spanning the gap. Germline-derived CDR1 and CDR2 are MNHNS and SASEGT. This CDR3 spans 14 amino acids. CDR3 region: CASSERGLRGMQYI. CDR3 bases: TGTGCCAGCAGTGAAAGAGGCCTTCGGGGCATGCAGTACATC.